This T cell receptor beta chain stems from a study of CD8+ T cells in alopecia areata. The CDR3 totals 14 residues. After removal of 2 bases from V and 1 base from J, the junction contained 1 base not matched to a gene. Germline values: CDR1 GKSSPN, CDR2 SITVG. After isolation, RNA underwent reverse transcription to generate cDNA as the sequencing template. The method was immunoSEQ multiplex PCR; TCRdb's version includes in-frame clones alone and lacks a portion of them. The profile covers over 100,000 clones, none occurring a single time. This clone has a handful of counts. Its target is unknown. At residue 11, the TCRdb protein departs from the DNA translation, so the protein shown here was derived from the DNA itself. Gene names are mouse gene names. The read comes to an end 3 residues before the CDR3 does, leaving the germline J gene to fill in the end. Study-wide results and caveats: Especially in alopecia totalis/universalis, lesional scalp showed greater clonality than normal scalp did.

This clonotype was obtained from a C3H/HeJ mouse with alopecia areata. MHC haplotype of the mouse line: H2-k. Specimen: lesional skin. The chain recombines TRBV31 with TRBJ1-3; 8 bases line up with TRBD1. The sequenced CDR3 bases are TGTGCCTGGAGTAACAGGGGGTCTGGAAATACG. This gives the protein CAWSNRGSGNT. The full CDR3 protein is CAWSNRGSGNTLYF.